Each of the 20 T cell receptor beta chains below was sequenced from the same sample in a study of shared clonotypes between healthy human individuals. TCRdb's copy holds only in-frame clones and misses some; the assay was immunoSEQ multiplex PCR. The sample has over a million clones, about 74% seen once. Sequenced sample: memory CD4+ T cells sorted from blood. Documented subset: CD45RA-negative fraction. Receptor source: a man younger than 30 in good health.

The chain recombines TRBV9 with TRBJ2-3; D gene ambiguous. Per the germline V gene, CDR1 is SGDLS and CDR2 is YYNGEE. V was shortened by 4 bases and J by 1 base, with 16 bases between the two germline ends. This CDR3 has 16 amino acids. CDR3 in amino acids: CASSPRASLRTDTQYF. Written as DNA, the CDR3 is TGTGCCAGCAGCCCCAGAGCGAGTTTACGCACAGATACGCAGTATTTT.

The V gene is TRBV7-2, the J gene TRBJ2-2; D ambiguous. Germline loops: CDR1 SGHTA, CDR2 FQGNSA. V lost 5 bases, J lost 7 bases, and 20 bases lay in between. The CDR3 totals 16 residues. The CDR3 nucleotides are TGTGCCAGCAGCCCTCCCGTCCTGATACATGTCGGGGAGCTGTTTTTT. Its protein product is CASSPPVLIHVGELFF.

The chain uses TRBV9 and TRBJ1-4; D is undetermined. Trimming pared 0 bases from V and 3 bases from J, leaving 9 bases between. CDR1 SGDLS and CDR2 YYNGEE come from the germline V gene. This CDR3 has 15 residues. CDR3 loop: CASSVDLGANEKLFF. Written as DNA, the CDR3 is TGTGCCAGCAGCGTAGATTTGGGAGCTAATGAAAAACTGTTTTTT.

The table lists this clone with a few counts. V and J are TRBV27 and TRBJ1-6; possibly TRBD1 for D (6 bases). V was clipped by 6 bases and J by 9 bases, with 15 bases between them. There are 14 residues in the CDR3. Germline V lookup: CDR1 MNHEY, CDR2 SMNVEV (reference sequence). CDR3 region: CASSYGQLISPLHF. The CDR3 bases are TGTGCCAGCAGCTACGGACAGTTGATTTCACCCCTCCACTTT.

V usage is TRBV5-1 and J usage is TRBJ2-1, with 8 bases aligning to TRBD2. Per the germline V gene, CDR1 is SGHRS and CDR2 is YFSETQ. CDR3 size: 16 residues. V lost 0 bases to trimming and J lost 3 bases; unmatched junction nucleotides: 5. Here the CDR3 DNA reads TGCGCCAGCAGCTTGGCCCCCCTAGCGGGCTACAATGAGCAGTTCTTC. Translated, it gives CASSLAPLAGYNEQFF.

With respect to this clone: The same CDR3 arises from other DNA sequences in this sample as well. This rearrangement joins TRBV28 to TRBJ2-6; D is uncertain. Germline CDR1 reads MDHEN; CDR2 reads SYDVKM. Trimming shortened V by 5 bases and J by 0 bases, and 5 bases separated the two germline ends. The CDR3 runs 14 residues. The CDR3 DNA sequence: TGTGCCAGCAGTCAACCCTCTGGGGCCAACGTCCTGACTTTC. It encodes CASSQPSGANVLTF.

The chain has TRBV7-9 and TRBJ1-3; 8 bases are a match to TRBD1. Germline trimming cut 5 bases from V and 0 bases from J; bases unmatched to any gene: 6. This CDR3 contains 16 residues. Per the germline V gene, CDR1 is SEHNR and CDR2 is FQNEAQ (reference sequence). The CDR3 sequence is CASSPGQGSSGNTIYF. The CDR3 DNA sequence: TGTGCCAGCAGCCCCGGACAGGGAAGCTCTGGAAACACCATATATTTT.

The rearrangement uses TRBV7-9 and TRBJ1-1, with D uncertain. V gave up 6 bases and J gave up 0 bases, with 11 bases separating them. The CDR3 has 14 residues. Per germline, CDR1 SEHNR and CDR2 FQNEAQ (reference sequence). The CDR3 spells CASSGWKMNTEAFF. CDR3 in DNA: TGTGCCAGCAGTGGATGGAAAATGAACACTGAAGCTTTCTTT.

This rearrangement joins TRBV5-1 to TRBJ2-3; no clear D gene. From germline, CDR1 is SGHRS and CDR2 YFSETQ. V shed 0 bases and J shed 4 bases, with 6 bases lying between them. The CDR3 totals 13 residues. The CDR3, as DNA: TGCGCCAGCAGCTTGGGGGTCGCAGATACGCAGTATTTT. It codes for CASSLGVADTQYF.

The CDR3 is CATSSLGDRDEKLFF. CDR3 DNA: TGTGCCACCAGCTCCCTCGGGGACAGGGATGAAAAACTGTTTTTT. V gene TRBV15 combines with J gene TRBJ1-4; 9 nucleotides agree with TRBD1. The CDR3 is made up of 15 amino acids. Germline CDR1 reads LNHNV; CDR2 reads YYDKDF (reference sequence). After removal of 5 bases from V and 6 bases from J, the junction contained 7 bases not matched to a gene.

This sequence joins TRBV18 and TRBJ1-1; 10 bases match TRBD1. Trimming at V came to 6 bases and at J to 5 bases, leaving 12 bases not matched to a gene. In germline, CDR1 is KGHSH, CDR2 LQKENI. The CDR3 totals 16 residues. In nucleotides, the CDR3 is TGTGCCAGCTCGAATCCGGGACAGGGGAAAGAGACTGAAGCTTTCTTT. This gives the protein CASSNPGQGKETEAFF.

In regard to this clone: Compared with germline, one end of the junction differs, possibly owing to a read error. The CDR3: CASSLDGLYNEQFF. The CDR3 DNA sequence: TGTGCTAGCAGCTTAGACGGTCTCTACAATGAGCAGTTCTTC. The rearrangement uses TRBV7-7 and TRBJ2-1; D uncertain. Germline loops: CDR1 SSHAT, CDR2 FNYEAQ (reference sequence). This CDR3 has 14 amino acids.

The rearrangement links TRBV7-2 to TRBJ2-3; 8 bases fit TRBD2. V trimming: 4 bases; J trimming: 10 bases; junction bases outside the gene matches: 4. Germline CDR1 SGHTA, CDR2 FQGNSA. The CDR3 is 12 residues long. The CDR3 here is CASSSRAGAQYF. The CDR3 coding sequence is TGTGCCAGCAGCTCCCGAGCGGGAGCGCAGTATTTT.

The genes are TRBV11-2 and TRBJ2-5; 10 nucleotides agree with TRBD2. The ends lost 5 bases at V and 9 bases at J; junction bases unmatched: 12. Germline CDR1 SGHAT, CDR2 FQNNGV. The CDR3 extends over 15 amino acids. CDR3 in DNA: TGTGCCAGCAGCGTAGGACTAGCGGTGACTAGTGCCCAGTACTTC. This encodes CASSVGLAVTSAQYF. The full variable domain, in which reference TRBV11-2 and TRBJ2-5 provide the parts outside the CDR3, is EAGVAQSPRYKIIEKRQSVAFWCNPISGHATLYWYQQILGQGPKLLIQFQNNGVVDDSQLPKDRFSAERLKGVDSTLKIQPAKLEDSAVYLCASSVGLAVTSAQYFGPGTRLLVL.

This clone was counted once. This chain joins TRBV23-1 and TRBJ1-2; D remains unclear. TRBV23-1 is filed as an ORF, its function uncertain. V lost 4 bases, J lost 4 bases, and 16 bases lay in between. CDR3 length equals 15 residues. The CDR3 nucleotides read TGCGCCAGCAGTCCCCCCAGCATCCGCTCCTATGGCTACACCTTC. This translates into CASSPPSIRSYGYTF.

J is TRBJ1-2 and V is TRBV4-1; a weak D match, TRBD1 (5 bases). This CDR3 comprises 14 residues. Germline CDR1 reads MGHRA; CDR2 reads YSYEKL. Trimming removed 3 bases at V and 1 base at J, with 9 bases between. The CDR3 loop is CASSHLTDNYGYTF. CDR3 coding DNA: TGCGCCAGCAGCCACTTGACAGATAACTATGGCTACACCTTC.

The V call is TRBV9, the J call TRBJ2-1; TRBD2 is a possible D gene (5 bases). CDR1 and CDR2 from the germline V gene are SGDLS and YYNGEE. Trimming pared 4 bases from V and 9 bases from J, leaving 8 bases between. The length of the CDR3 is 11 residues. For the CDR3, the DNA is TGTGCCAGCAGCAACGGAGGTGAGCAGTTCTTC. This encodes CASSNGGEQFF.

Here the CDR3 DNA reads TGTGCCAGCAGCGATAGCGGGAGGTTTTACAATGAGCAGTTCTTC. It translates to CASSDSGRFYNEQFF. The rearrangement joins TRBV11-3 to TRBJ2-1; the match to TRBD2 covers 10 bases. Per germline, CDR1 SGHNT and CDR2 YENEEA. Losses at the gene ends were 5 bases for V and 4 bases for J; bases not matched to a gene: 5. The CDR3 extends over 15 amino acids.

The chain combines TRBV27 with TRBJ2-3; D is possibly TRBD2 (5 bases). Germline V CDR1 and CDR2: MNHEY, SMNVEV (reference sequence). Trimming removed 6 bases at V and 2 bases at J, with 15 bases between. This CDR3 has 15 residues. CDR3 bases: TGTGCCAGCAGGGTAGCGCCGAGCTTCACAGATACGCAGTATTTT. It encodes CASRVAPSFTDTQYF.

The V call is TRBV7-9, the J call TRBJ2-1; D unresolved. The CDR3 is made up of 13 amino acids. Trimming shortened V by 5 bases and J by 7 bases, and 12 bases separated the two germline ends. Germline V gene data show CDR1 as SEHNR and CDR2 as FQNEAQ (reference sequence). In DNA form, the CDR3 reads TGTGCCAGCAGCCTAACGTTCGGTAATGAGCAGTTCTTC. It translates to CASSLTFGNEQFF.